Ten or more counts support the clone carrying this TCR beta chain. Its antigen is currently unknown. This sample was included in a study of T cell repertoires in cytomegalovirus infection. Background on the study: Matching HLA type and CMV infection were both indicated by public TCR beta signatures. Study-level points and caveats: HLA-C-restricted CMV-specific TCR beta clonotypes prevailed in the ex vivo response. Public TCR beta family frequency separated CMV-and-HLA carriers, including in an independent cohort.

Germline V gene lookup returns CDR1 SGHRS and CDR2 YFSETQ. The CDR3 has 15 residues. V was clipped by 1 base and J by 2 bases, with 12 bases between them. Via MiXCR, TCRdb re-called the reads, giving one row per CDR3 protein. The data hold about 240,000 distinct CDR3 sequences, with 6% to 8% observed a single time. Sequenced material: PBMCs. The TCR comes from a human donor in good health (CMV status not recorded). Some clones in this sample may be carry-over from other donors' samples. The chain carries TRBV5-1 and TRBJ2-5; D unresolved. Here the CDR3 reads CASSLRTVPQETQYF. The CDR3 DNA reads TGCGCCAGCAGCTTGAGAACCGTTCCTCAAGAGACCCAGTACTTC.